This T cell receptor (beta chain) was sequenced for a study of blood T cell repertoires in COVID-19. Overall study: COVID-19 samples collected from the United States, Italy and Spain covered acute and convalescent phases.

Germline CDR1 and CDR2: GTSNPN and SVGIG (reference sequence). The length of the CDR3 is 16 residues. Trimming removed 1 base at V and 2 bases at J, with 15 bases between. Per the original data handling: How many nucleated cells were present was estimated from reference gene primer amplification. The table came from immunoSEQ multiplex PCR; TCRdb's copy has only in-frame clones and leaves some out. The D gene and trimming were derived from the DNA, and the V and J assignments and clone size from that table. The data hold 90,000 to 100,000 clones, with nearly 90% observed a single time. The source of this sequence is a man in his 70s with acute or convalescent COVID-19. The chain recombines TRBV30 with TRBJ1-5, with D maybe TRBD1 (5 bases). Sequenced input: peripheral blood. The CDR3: CAWSAGAGGGNQPQHF. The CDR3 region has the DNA TGTGCCTGGAGTGCCGGAGCGGGGGGGGGCAATCAGCCCCAGCATTTT.